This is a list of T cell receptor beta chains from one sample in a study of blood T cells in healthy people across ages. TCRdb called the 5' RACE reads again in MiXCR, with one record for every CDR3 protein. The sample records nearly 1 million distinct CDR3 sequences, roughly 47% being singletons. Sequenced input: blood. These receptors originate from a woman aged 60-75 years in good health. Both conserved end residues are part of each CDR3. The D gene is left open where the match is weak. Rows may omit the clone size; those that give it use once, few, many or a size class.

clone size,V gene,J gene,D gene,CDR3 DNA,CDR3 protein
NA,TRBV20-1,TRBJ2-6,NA,TGCAGTGCTTGGAGGGGCGGCTCTGGGGCCAACGTCCTGACTTTC,CSAWRGGSGANVLTF
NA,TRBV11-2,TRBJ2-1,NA,TGTGCCAGCAGCTTGGAGCGAACTTCGGGGGATGAGCAGTTCTTC,CASSLERTSGDEQFF
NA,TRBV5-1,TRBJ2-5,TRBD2,TGCGCCAGCAGCTACGTTAGCGGGAGTCCAGGGAGGGAGACCCAGTACTTC,CASSYVSGSPGRETQYF
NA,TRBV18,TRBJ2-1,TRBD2,TGTGCCAGCTCACCACCAACGGGAGGTTCCTACAATGAGCAGTTCTTC,CASSPPTGGSYNEQFF
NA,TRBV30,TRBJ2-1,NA,TGTGCCTGGAGTTTATTGGCGGGACAGCTCTCTGAGCAGTTCTTC,CAWSLLAGQLSEQFF
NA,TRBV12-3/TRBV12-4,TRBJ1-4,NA,TGTGCCAGCCGGGACACAGTAAAGGAACTGTTTTTT,CASRDTVKELFF
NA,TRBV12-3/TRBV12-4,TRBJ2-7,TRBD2,TGTGCCAGCAGTTTTAGTAGCGGGAGTCGCTACGAGCAGTACTTC,CASSFSSGSRYEQYF
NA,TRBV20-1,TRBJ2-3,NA,TGCAGTGCTGGTCGCTATTATAGCACAGATACGCAGTATTTT,CSAGRYYSTDTQYF
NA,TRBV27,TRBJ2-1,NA,TGTGCCAGCAGTCGTCCTCCCTACAATGAGCAGTTCTTC,CASSRPPYNEQFF
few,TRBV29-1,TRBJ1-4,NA,TGCAGCGCCAAAGTGTGGACGAATAATGAAAAACTGTTTTTT,CSAKVWTNNEKLFF
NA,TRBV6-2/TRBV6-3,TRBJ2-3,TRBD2,TGTGCCAGCAGCGCGGCTAGCGGGACGCAGTATTTT,CASSAASGTQYF
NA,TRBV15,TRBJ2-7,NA,TGTGCCACCAGCAGAAGTGTTCGGGACGTAGGATACGAGCAGTACTTC,CATSRSVRDVGYEQYF
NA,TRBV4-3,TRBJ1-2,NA,TGCGCCAGCAGCCAAGATGGGACGGCCTATGGCTACACCTTC,CASSQDGTAYGYTF
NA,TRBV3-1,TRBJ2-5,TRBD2,TGTGCCAGCAGCCAATGGGAGGGGACCCAGTACTTC,CASSQWEGTQYF